What follows are 27 T cell receptor beta chains derived from one specimen sequenced in a study of blood T cells in healthy people across ages. A J-beta primer mix and a sample-barcoded 5' primer were used in a second PCR of roughly 6 to 11 cycles. TCRdb re-called the 5' RACE reads through MiXCR, storing one row per CDR3 protein. The data show some 760,000 distinct CDR3 sequences, roughly 25% seen once. These data were also filed under a second study, of T cells of mothers and their children.

Sequences were obtained from blood. Source of these receptors: a boy younger than 18 in good health.

This clonotype showed up just a few times. This sequence joins TRBV5-1 and TRBJ2-5; D call uncertain. The CDR3 consists of 12 residues. The germline CDR1 and CDR2 sequences are SGHRS and YFSETQ. V was trimmed by 1 base and J by 4 bases, leaving 5 bases between them. Here the CDR3 DNA reads TGCGCCAGCAGCTTGATGGGAGAGACCCAGTACTTC. This encodes CASSLMGETQYF.

This clonotype was observed a handful of times. The rearrangement uses TRBV5-1 and TRBJ1-1; possible D gene TRBD1, 6 bases. Germline V gene sequence: CDR1 SGHRS, CDR2 YFSETQ. The V end was cut by 2 bases, the J end by 11 bases, with 10 bases between. The CDR3 length is 11 residues. CDR3 bases: TGCGCCAGCAGCTTAGAGGGGGACGCTTTCTTT. Translated: CASSLEGDAFF.

This clonotype was observed a few times. The gene calls are TRBV2 and TRBJ2-5; D not certain. Near its end, the DNA agrees better with TRBJ2-7, so the J call may be wrong. CDR1 is SNHLY, CDR2 FYNNEI, per germline. This CDR3 is 12 amino acids long. In DNA form, the CDR3 reads TGTGCCAGCAAAGTCACTCCCTACGAGCAGTACTTC. Translation: CASKVTPYEQYF.

The table lists this clonotype with a few counts. The chain joins TRBV7-3 to TRBJ2-5; D ambiguous. Gene TRBJ2-1 matches the end of the DNA better, so the J call may be wrong. CDR1 and CDR2 (germline): SGHTA, FQGTGA. This CDR3 region has 15 residues. Here the CDR3 DNA reads TGTGCCAGCAGCTTACTCTTAGCCCCCGAGAATGAGCAGTTCTTC. The encoded protein is CASSLLLAPENEQFF.

The sample holds a few counts of this clonotype. The rearrangement links TRBV7-2 to TRBJ1-3, with D possibly matching TRBD1 (6 bases). The CDR3 has 14 amino acids. Trimming shortened V by 1 base and J by 3 bases, and 7 bases separated the two germline ends. CDR1 and CDR2 from the germline V gene are SGHTA and FQGNSA. The CDR3, as DNA: TGTGCCAGCAGCTTAGGAGGGGGTGGAAACACCATATATTTT. It is translated as CASSLGGGGNTIYF.

The CDR3 DNA reads as TGCGCCAGCAGCTCCCAACAGGGTAGAGGATATGGCTACACCTTC. Its translation: CASSSQQGRGYGYTF. V usage is TRBV4-1 and J usage is TRBJ1-2; TRBD1 is a possible D gene (6 bases). The CDR3 covers 15 residues. The germline V and J ends were trimmed by 5 bases and 5 bases, with 18 bases remaining between them. Germline V gives CDR1 MGHRA, CDR2 YSYEKL.

This clonotype has just a few counts. J is TRBJ2-5 and V is TRBV9, with 7 positions matching TRBD1. After removal of 3 bases from V and 3 bases from J, the junction contained 11 bases not matched to a gene. This CDR3 is 16 amino acids long. In germline, CDR1 is SGDLS, CDR2 YYNGEE. The chain's CDR3 is CASSATGTVVKETQYF. The DNA for the CDR3 is TGTGCCAGCAGCGCCACCGGGACAGTCGTGAAAGAGACCCAGTACTTC.

The chain links TRBV28 to TRBJ2-1, with D possibly matching TRBD2 (6 bases). CDR3 length: 13 amino acids. Between the trimmed V and J ends, which lost 6 bases and 3 bases, there was a span of 9 bases. Germline CDR1 reads MDHEN; CDR2 reads SYDVKM. The CDR3 DNA is TGTGCCAGCAGACGGGGACTCTACAATGAGCAGTTCTTC. It is translated as CASRRGLYNEQFF.

This clonotype showed up just a few times. The chain combines TRBV4-2 with TRBJ2-7; D ambiguous. The germline V gene encodes CDR1 LGHNA and CDR2 YNFKEQ. The V end lost 0 bases, the J end lost 2 bases, and 14 bases lay between the germline ends. This CDR3 region has 16 residues. As DNA, the CDR3 is TGTGCCAGCAGCCAAGATTTCAGGACGGCTACCTACGAGCAGTACTTC. It codes for CASSQDFRTATYEQYF.

The chain uses TRBV12-3 or TRBV12-4 and TRBJ1-2, with TRBD1 as a possible D gene (6 bases). The CDR3 contains 12 residues. Trimming shortened V by 4 bases and J by 6 bases, and 9 bases separated the two germline ends. CDR3 region: CASSWGGHGYTF. The CDR3 coding sequence is TGTGCCAGCAGTTGGGGGGGGCATGGCTACACCTTC.

Only a few counts were recorded for this clonotype. V usage is TRBV11-2 and J usage is TRBJ2-1, with a possible D match to TRBD2 (5 bases). The closer fit of TRBJ2-7 to the DNA end suggests the J call may be wrong. This CDR3 has 15 residues. The V gene's germline CDR1 is SGHAT and CDR2 FQNNGV. The CDR3 nucleotides read TGTGCCAGCAGCTTTGTTCTGGGGAGCAATCACGAGCAGTACTTC. Residues: CASSFVLGSNHEQYF.

The sample holds many counts of this clonotype. The genes are TRBV28 and TRBJ2-5; 11 nucleotides agree with TRBD2. V shed 4 bases, J shed 2 bases, and the junction held 6 bases outside the gene matches. The CDR3 is made up of 16 amino acids. Germline-derived CDR1 and CDR2 are MDHEN and SYDVKM. CDR3 sequence: CASSSPRTSGQETQYF. Written as DNA, the CDR3 is TGTGCCAGCAGTTCCCCCCGGACTAGCGGGCAAGAGACCCAGTACTTC.

This clonotype was counted between two and nine times. V is TRBV5-1 and J is TRBJ2-5; 7 bases fit TRBD2. The germline V gene encodes CDR1 SGHRS and CDR2 YFSETQ. This CDR3 is built from 16 residues. The V segment lost 2 bases and the J segment 5 bases; nucleotides outside the gene matches: 12. CDR3 nucleotide sequence: TGCGCCAGCAGCTTAACTAGCGCGCTCCCCGGGGAGACCCAGTACTTC. Residues: CASSLTSALPGETQYF.

The chain employs TRBV13 and TRBJ2-7, with 8 bases that match TRBD1. V was pared by 5 bases and J by 7 bases, with 10 bases of the junction left unmatched. This CDR3 spans 14 amino acids. CDR1 is PRHDT and CDR2 is FYEKMQ in the germline V gene (reference sequence). CDR3 protein: CASSLRTGTWEQYF. Here the CDR3 DNA reads TGTGCCAGCAGCCTCCGGACAGGGACGTGGGAGCAGTACTTC.

This clonotype turned up a few times. This chain connects TRBV7-2 to TRBJ2-1, with D maybe TRBD1 (5 bases). The CDR3 is made up of 14 amino acids. V lost 1 base and J 4 bases, leaving 8 bases between the germline ends. Germline V gene lookup returns CDR1 SGHTA and CDR2 FQGNSA. The CDR3 sequence: CASSLDRLYNEQFF. CDR3 nucleotide sequence: TGTGCCAGCAGCTTAGACAGGCTATACAATGAGCAGTTCTTC.

This clonotype has a handful of counts. The chain joins TRBV5-1 to TRBJ2-7, with 8 nucleotides matching TRBD1. The V gene's germline CDR1 is SGHRS and CDR2 YFSETQ. This CDR3 is built from 14 residues. V gave up 2 bases and J gave up 4 bases; unmatched junction bases: 5. In DNA, the CDR3 is TGCGCCAGCAGCTTTGGGACAGGCCCGTACGAGCAGTACTTC. It encodes CASSFGTGPYEQYF. Variable domain in full (rest from reference TRBV5-1 and TRBJ2-7): KAGVTQTPRYLIKTRGQQVTLSCSPISGHRSVSWYQQTPGQGLQFLFEYFSETQRNKGNFPGRFSGRQFSNSRSEMNVSTLELGDSALYLCASSFGTGPYEQYFGPGTRLTVT.

This clonotype was detected a few times. The chain carries TRBV28 and TRBJ1-5; D remains ambiguous. Trimming removed 1 base from V and 3 bases from J, with 10 bases in between. The V gene's germline CDR1 is MDHEN and CDR2 SYDVKM. The CDR3 covers 15 residues. Here the CDR3 reads CASSLSNSHNQPQHF. The CDR3 DNA reads TGTGCCAGCAGTTTATCGAACAGCCACAATCAGCCCCAGCATTTT.

This rearrangement joins TRBV7-2 to TRBJ2-1; maybe TRBD2 (6 bases). The CDR3 loop spans 16 amino acids. V lost 5 bases and J 3 bases, leaving 17 bases between the germline ends. Germline CDR1 reads SGHTA; CDR2 reads FQGNSA. CDR3 residues: CASSQAGPRDYNEQFF. The CDR3 nucleotides are TGTGCCAGCAGCCAGGCGGGACCTAGAGACTACAATGAGCAGTTCTTC.

V gene TRBV24-1 combines with J gene TRBJ2-3, with no clear D. Trimming cost V 1 base and J 5 bases, with 12 bases left between them. The CDR3 runs 15 residues. Germline values: CDR1 KGHDR, CDR2 SFDVKD. The CDR3 nucleotides are TGTGCCACCAGTGATTTTGAGGCAGGAGTAGATACGCAGTATTTT. The encoded protein is CATSDFEAGVDTQYF.

There are a few counts of this clonotype. The CDR3 reads CASSPLAGGPTDTQYF. In DNA form, the CDR3 reads TGTGCCAGCAGCCCTCTAGCGGGGGGCCCCACAGATACGCAGTATTTT. The chain employs TRBV7-9 and TRBJ2-3, with 11 bases fitting TRBD2. In germline, CDR1 is SEHNR, CDR2 FQNEAQ (reference sequence). This CDR3 has 16 amino acids. V dropped 5 bases and J dropped 2; count of bases not matched to a gene: 6.

The genes are TRBV9 and TRBJ2-7; D may match TRBD1 or TRBD2 (6 bases each). Trimming shortened V by 7 bases and J by 1 base, and 18 bases separated the two germline ends. The germline V gene encodes CDR1 SGDLS and CDR2 YYNGEE. The CDR3 runs to 15 residues. This CDR3 is CASSAGGGRSYEQYF. As DNA, the CDR3 is TGTGCCAGCTCCGCCGGGGGCGGCCGGTCCTACGAGCAGTACTTC.

The table lists this clonotype with a few counts. The chain employs TRBV7-9 and TRBJ2-1; the D gene is possibly TRBD2 (6 bases). From germline, CDR1 is SEHNR and CDR2 FQNEAQ (reference sequence). The CDR3 is made up of 12 amino acids. The germline V and J ends were trimmed by 5 bases and 9 bases, with 11 bases remaining between them. CDR3 coding DNA: TGTGCCAGCAGCCTAGGGGACTTTGAGCAGTTCTTC. It yields the protein CASSLGDFEQFF.

The table lists this clonotype with a few counts. This rearrangement joins TRBV13 to TRBJ2-5; tentatively, D is TRBD1 (6 bases). CDR1 is PRHDT and CDR2 is FYEKMQ in the germline V gene (reference sequence). Trimming shortened V by 0 bases and J by 5 bases, and 10 bases separated the two germline ends. The length of the CDR3 is 14 residues. DNA of the CDR3: TGTGCCAGCAGCTTAGGCGGGACATGGGAGACCCAGTACTTC. Amino acid sequence: CASSLGGTWETQYF.

This chain joins TRBV5-1 and TRBJ2-7; D is ambiguous. Germline CDR1 reads SGHRS; CDR2 reads YFSETQ. The CDR3 loop spans 14 amino acids. V was cut by 2 bases and J by 3 bases, with 12 bases left in between. In nucleotides, the CDR3 is TGCGCCAGCAGCTTCGCACCTACAGTCTACGAGCAGTACTTC. This encodes CASSFAPTVYEQYF. Full variable domain (outside the CDR3, taken from reference TRBV5-1 and TRBJ2-7): KAGVTQTPRYLIKTRGQQVTLSCSPISGHRSVSWYQQTPGQGLQFLFEYFSETQRNKGNFPGRFSGRQFSNSRSEMNVSTLELGDSALYLCASSFAPTVYEQYFGPGTRLTVT.

The V gene is TRBV29-1, the J gene TRBJ2-1; D is possibly TRBD1 or TRBD2 (6 bases each). Germline V lookup: CDR1 SQVTM, CDR2 ANQGSEA. This CDR3 has 16 amino acids. The germline V and J ends were trimmed by 3 bases and 8 bases, with 23 bases remaining between them. CDR3 sequence (DNA): TGCAGCGTTGATAGAAAGGGGGGAATCGCTTTTGATGAGCAGTTCTTC. This codes for CSVDRKGGIAFDEQFF.

J is TRBJ2-5 and V is TRBV12-3 or TRBV12-4, with 8 positions matching TRBD2. The assigned J gene may be wrong: the sequence end matches TRBJ2-7 better. CDR3 length: 18 amino acids. The CDR3 DNA reads as TGTGCCAGCACCTACGAGCCTGCGGGGGGTATTGGGGCCTACGAGCAGTACTTC. Protein sequence: CASTYEPAGGIGAYEQYF.

The chain couples TRBV7-2 to TRBJ2-5, with D hard to call. The ends were cut back, 1 base at V and 4 bases at J, with 7 bases in the middle. CDR1 is SGHTA, CDR2 FQGNSA, per germline. This CDR3 region has 13 residues. CDR3 protein: CASSLVGPETQYF. The CDR3 coding sequence is TGTGCCAGCAGCTTAGTTGGCCCAGAGACCCAGTACTTC.